What follows is one T cell receptor (beta chain) and its context. The data originate from a study of OX40 agonist ivuxolimab in advanced cancers. As for the study in general: Intravenous ivuxolimab was administered to patients every 2 weeks at 0.01 to 10 mg/kg. Cancers in dose escalation were hepatocellular, melanoma, renal cell and head and neck.

The table came from immunoSEQ multiplex PCR; TCRdb's copy has only in-frame clones and leaves some out. The data show 100,000 or so clones, with 95% to 96% seen just once and approximately 2% held by the top ten. This CDR3 contains 14 residues. The V end was cut by 5 bases, the J end by 2 bases, with 13 bases between. The germline V gene encodes CDR1 MNHEY and CDR2 SVGAGI. Here the sequenced sample was CD4+ or CD8+ T cells sorted from blood, taken in a trial of the OX40 agonist ivuxolimab. This TCR was recovered from an adult with an advanced solid tumor such as melanoma, head and neck, liver or kidney cancer. The J gene is TRBJ2-7, the V gene TRBV6-5; no reliable D call. CDR3 protein: CASSAFDITYEQYF. CDR3 DNA sequence: TGTGCCAGCAGTGCCTTCGACATTACCTACGAGCAGTACTTC.